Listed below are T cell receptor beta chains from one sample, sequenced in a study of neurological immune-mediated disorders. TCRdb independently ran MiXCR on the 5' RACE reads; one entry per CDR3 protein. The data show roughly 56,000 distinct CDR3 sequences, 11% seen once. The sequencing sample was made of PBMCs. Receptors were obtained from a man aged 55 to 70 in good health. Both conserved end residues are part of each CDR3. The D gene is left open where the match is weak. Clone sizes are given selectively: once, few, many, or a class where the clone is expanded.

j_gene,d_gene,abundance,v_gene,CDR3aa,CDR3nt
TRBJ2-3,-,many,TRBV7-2,CASSLELLNIDTQYF,TGTGCCAGCAGCTTAGAGCTTCTGAATATTGATACGCAGTATTTT
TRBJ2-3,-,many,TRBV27,CASIPYEGAGDTQYF,TGTGCCAGCATTCCCTACGAAGGGGCAGGAGATACGCAGTATTTT
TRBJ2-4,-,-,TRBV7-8,CASSQGGDKNIQYF,TGTGCCAGCAGCCAGGGGGGGGACAAAAACATTCAGTACTTC
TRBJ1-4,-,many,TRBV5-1,CASSGLGEKLFF,TGCGCCAGCAGCGGTTTAGGTGAAAAACTGTTTTTT
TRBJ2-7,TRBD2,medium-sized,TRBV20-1,CSAGTSGGALAEQYF,TGCAGTGCTGGGACTAGCGGGGGGGCTTTAGCCGAGCAGTACTTC
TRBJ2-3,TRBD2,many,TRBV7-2,CASSLGGGAGTDTQYF,TGTGCCAGCAGCTTGGGCGGGGGGGCCGGCACAGATACGCAGTATTTT
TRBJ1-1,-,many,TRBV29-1,CSAEPPPSKAFF,TGCAGCGCCGAGCCGCCCCCCAGCAAAGCTTTCTTT
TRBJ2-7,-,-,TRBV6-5,CASSYDPASYEQYF,TGTGCCAGCAGTTACGATCCAGCCTCCTACGAGCAGTACTTC
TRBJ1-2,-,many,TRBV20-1,CSAPRTDTRAYTF,TGCAGTGCCCCTAGGACGGACACTCGTGCCTACACCTTC
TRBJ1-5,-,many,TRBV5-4,CASSLGGTDQPQHF,TGTGCCAGCAGCTTGGGAGGGACGGATCAGCCCCAGCATTTT
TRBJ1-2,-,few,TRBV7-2,CASSLYPFAYGYTF,TGTGCCAGCAGCTTATATCCGTTTGCCTATGGCTACACCTTC
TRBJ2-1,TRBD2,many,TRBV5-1,CASSLIAGGLNEQFF,TGCGCCAGCAGCTTGATAGCGGGGGGGCTCAATGAGCAGTTCTTC
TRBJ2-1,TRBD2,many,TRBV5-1,CASSLGLAGGIFEQFF,TGCGCCAGCAGCTTGGGACTAGCGGGGGGGATATTTGAGCAGTTCTTC
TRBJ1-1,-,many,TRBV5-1,CASSFASGGTEAFF,TGCGCCAGCAGCTTTGCCAGCGGCGGGACTGAAGCTTTCTTT
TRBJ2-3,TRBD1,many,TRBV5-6,CASSRGPGGPDTQYF,TGTGCCAGCAGCCGCGGGCCAGGGGGTCCAGATACGCAGTATTTT
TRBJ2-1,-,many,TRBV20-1,CSAVGGLSSYNEQFF,TGCAGTGCTGTCGGGGGCCTCAGCTCCTACAATGAGCAGTTCTTC
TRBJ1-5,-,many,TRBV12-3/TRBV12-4,CASSFLGNQPQHF,TGTGCCAGCAGTTTCTTGGGGAATCAGCCCCAGCATTTT
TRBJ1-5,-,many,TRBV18,CASSPSGSNQPQHF,TGTGCCAGCTCACCTTCGGGGTCCAATCAGCCCCAGCATTTT
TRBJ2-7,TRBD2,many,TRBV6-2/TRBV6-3,CASSTSGPLGEQYF,TGTGCCAGCAGTACTAGCGGACCCCTGGGGGAGCAGTACTTC
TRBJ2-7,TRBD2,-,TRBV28,CASTLADRTYEQYF,TGTGCCAGCACCCTAGCGGACCGTACCTACGAGCAGTACTTC
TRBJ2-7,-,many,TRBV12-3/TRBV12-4,CASSSYDTYEQYF,TGTGCCAGCAGTTCCTACGACACCTACGAGCAGTACTTC
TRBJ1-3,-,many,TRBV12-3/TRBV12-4,CASSFQGFGDSGNTIYF,TGTGCCAGCAGTTTTCAGGGGTTCGGGGACTCTGGAAACACCATATATTTT
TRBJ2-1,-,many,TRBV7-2,CASSLNGGLYNEQFF,TGTGCCAGCAGCCTGAACGGGGGGCTCTACAATGAGCAGTTCTTC
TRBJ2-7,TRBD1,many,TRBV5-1,CASSLSVGQGAYEQYF,TGCGCCAGCAGCTTGAGTGTCGGACAGGGAGCCTACGAGCAGTACTTC
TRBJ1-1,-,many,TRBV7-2,CASSSWPLAAFF,TGTGCCAGCAGCTCCTGGCCGTTGGCCGCTTTCTTT
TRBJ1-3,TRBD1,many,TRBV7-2,CASMTGPSGNTIYF,TGTGCCAGCATGACAGGGCCCTCTGGAAACACCATATATTTT
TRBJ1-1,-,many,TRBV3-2,CASFREPREDTEAFF,TGTGCCAGCTTCAGGGAGCCTCGCGAGGACACTGAAGCTTTCTTT
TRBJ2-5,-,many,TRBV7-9,CASAPRNQETQYF,TGTGCCAGCGCCCCTCGGAATCAAGAGACCCAGTACTTC
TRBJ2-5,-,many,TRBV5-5,CASSLATGEETQYF,TGTGCCAGCAGCTTGGCCACGGGAGAGGAGACCCAGTACTTC
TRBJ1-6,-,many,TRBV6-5,CASSYRDSPLHF,TGTGCCAGCAGCTACAGGGATTCACCCCTCCACTTT